This T cell receptor beta chain originates from a study of untreated major depressive disorder. Concerning this clone: What it binds is unknown.

Clones were read by immunoSEQ multiplex PCR, and TCRdb kept only the in-frame ones, dropping some. The sample carries approximately 20,000 clones, over 65% recorded once. CD4+ T cells were isolated from thawed PBMCs by magnetic negative selection. The V gene lost 0 bases and the J gene lost 1 base, with 10 bases spanning the gap. Germline V gene lookup returns CDR1 GTSNPN and CDR2 SVGIG (reference sequence). The CDR3 contains 15 residues. Study outcomes and limitations: Only three preselected Vbeta families were compared in sequencing.

The genes are TRBV30 and TRBJ1-5, with D uncertain. The clonotype originates from a woman aged 25 to 39 in good health. The sequenced sample consisted of CD4+ T cells from PBMCs. CDR3: CAWSVVGQSNQPQHF. CDR3 in DNA: TGTGCCTGGAGTGTAGTAGGGCAGAGCAATCAGCCCCAGCATTTT.